Reported below is one T cell receptor (beta chain). This specimen comes from a study of blood T cell repertoires in COVID-19. Study information: Samples representing acute and convalescent COVID-19 were sourced from the United States, Italy and Spain. Sample material is recorded as cDNA or gDNA derived from T cells, B-cell-depleted T cells, or PBMCs.

The length of the CDR3 is 15 residues. Germline CDR1 and CDR2: ENHRY and SYGVKD. The J segment lost 5 bases and the V segment lost 9 bases, leaving 15 bases of the junction unmatched. In the authors' workflow: Amplifying reference gene primers gave estimates of nucleated cell counts. Profiled with immunoSEQ multiplex PCR; TCRdb holds only in-frame clones, not every one. V and J calls and clone size come straight from that table; D and trimming were deduced from the DNA. In the table there are about 300,000 clones, about 86% of which are singletons. The V and J genes are TRBV10-3 and TRBJ1-2; 7 nucleotides align to TRBD1. This TCR was sampled from a woman aged 45 to 65 with acute or convalescent COVID-19. The sequenced material came from peripheral blood. In nucleotides, the CDR3 is TGTGCCATGGGGGCTGGTCAGGGGGATAGGTATGGCTACACCTTC. Translated: CAMGAGQGDRYGYTF.